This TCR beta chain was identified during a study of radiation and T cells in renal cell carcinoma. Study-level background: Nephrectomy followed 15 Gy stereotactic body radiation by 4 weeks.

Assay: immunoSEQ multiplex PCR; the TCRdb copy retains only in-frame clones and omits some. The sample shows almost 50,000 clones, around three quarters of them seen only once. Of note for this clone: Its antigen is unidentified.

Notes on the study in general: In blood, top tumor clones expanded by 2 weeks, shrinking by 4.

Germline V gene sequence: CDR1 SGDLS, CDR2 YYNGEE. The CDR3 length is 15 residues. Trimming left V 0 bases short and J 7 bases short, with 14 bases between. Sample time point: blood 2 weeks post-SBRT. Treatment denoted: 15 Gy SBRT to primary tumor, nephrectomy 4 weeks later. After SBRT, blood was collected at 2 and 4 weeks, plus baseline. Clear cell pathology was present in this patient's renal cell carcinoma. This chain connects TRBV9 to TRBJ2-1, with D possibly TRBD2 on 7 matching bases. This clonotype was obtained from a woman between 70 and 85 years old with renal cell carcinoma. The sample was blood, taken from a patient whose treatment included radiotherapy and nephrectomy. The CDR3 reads CASSVVGGARNEQFF. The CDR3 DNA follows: TGTGCCAGCAGCGTAGTTGGGGGGGCAAGGAATGAGCAGTTCTTC.